This T cell receptor (beta chain) derives from a study of OX40 agonist ivuxolimab in advanced cancers. Study at large: Patients' therapy was ivuxolimab, an antibody that acts as an agonist of OX40 (CD134).

Collection of blood occurred at baseline, at cycle 4 day 1, and at cycle 7 day 1. As for this clone: Antigen: not known. The same CDR3 also results from other DNA sequences found in this sample.

The CDR3 extends over 13 amino acids. Germline CDR1 and CDR2: MDHEN and SYDVKM. Trimming removed 2 bases from V and 5 bases from J; junction bases left unmatched: 1. Study observations and caveats: Also present in some nonresponders was a low level of normalized T-cell clonal expansion. Patients who responded partially at 0.1-3.0 mg/kg showed clonal expansion ranking among the lowest.

Sequenced by immunoSEQ multiplex PCR; TCRdb stores in-frame clones only, minus some. The sample shows over 95,000 clones, 75% to 95% of them seen only once. The clonotype was recovered from an adult with an advanced solid tumor such as melanoma, head and neck, liver or kidney cancer. The rearrangement links TRBV28 to TRBJ2-5; TRBD1 aligns across 8 bases. This specimen was CD4+ or CD8+ T cells sorted from blood, taken in a trial of the OX40 agonist ivuxolimab. In DNA form, the CDR3 reads TGTGCCAGCAGTTTAGCAGGGGGCGAGACCCAGTACTTC. This encodes CASSLAGGETQYF.